A selection of T cell receptor beta chains follows, all from one sample in a study of metastatic and nonmetastatic thyroid tumors. TCRdb reprocessed the PCR reads via MiXCR. The sample lists thousands of clones; roughly a third were seen once. Source material: adjacent normal tissue. The receptor source for this set is a female donor with papillary thyroid cancer or a benign thyroid nodule (not recorded which). Some clones in this sample may be carry-over from other donors' samples. CDR3s include the opening cysteine and the closing phenylalanine or tryptophan. A D gene is named only where the DNA matches it firmly. Only some rows state a clone size, as once, few, many or a class for expanded clones.

abundance: .
d_gene: .
j_gene: TRBJ2-7
v_gene: TRBV6-6
CDR3aa: CASSYPDSANYATYEQYF
CDR3nt: TGTGCCAGCAGTTACCCGGACAGTGCGAACTATGCTACCTACGAGCAGTACTTC

abundance: medium-sized
d_gene: .
j_gene: TRBJ1-4
v_gene: TRBV28
CDR3aa: CASSFGGAGGKEKLFF
CDR3nt: TGTGCCAGCAGTTTTGGGGGGGCCGGGGGGAAGGAAAAACTGTTTTTT

abundance: few
d_gene: TRBD1
j_gene: TRBJ1-1
v_gene: TRBV12-3/TRBV12-4
CDR3aa: CASSFARGEAFF
CDR3nt: TGTGCCAGCAGTTTTGCCAGGGGGGAAGCTTTCTTT

abundance: few
d_gene: .
j_gene: TRBJ2-5
v_gene: TRBV28
CDR3aa: CASRGRGLQETQYF
CDR3nt: TGTGCCAGCCGTGGGCGAGGCCTCCAAGAGACCCAGTACTTC

abundance: large
d_gene: .
j_gene: TRBJ2-1
v_gene: TRBV20-1
CDR3aa: CSAIRIPAGYNEQFF
CDR3nt: TGCAGTGCTATACGGATCCCCGCGGGGTACAATGAGCAGTTCTTC

abundance: few
d_gene: TRBD1
j_gene: TRBJ2-1
v_gene: TRBV6-6
CDR3aa: CASSYSAGGGEQFF
CDR3nt: TGTGCCAGCAGTTACTCGGCAGGGGGTGGTGAGCAGTTCTTC

abundance: .
d_gene: .
j_gene: TRBJ2-7
v_gene: TRBV6-1
CDR3aa: CASTSQTEGFYEQYF
CDR3nt: TGTGCCAGCACCTCACAGACCGAAGGGTTCTACGAGCAGTACTTC

abundance: few
d_gene: .
j_gene: TRBJ2-3
v_gene: TRBV6-1
CDR3aa: CASSEDSDTDTQYF
CDR3nt: TGTGCCAGCAGTGAAGACAGTGACACAGATACGCAGTATTTT

abundance: .
d_gene: .
j_gene: TRBJ1-1
v_gene: TRBV7-3
CDR3aa: CASSSGPRGGAFF
CDR3nt: TGTGCCAGCAGCTCCGGGCCCAGAGGGGGAGCTTTCTTT

abundance: .
d_gene: .
j_gene: TRBJ2-7
v_gene: TRBV30
CDR3aa: CAWRSSPGTYEQYF
CDR3nt: TGTGCCTGGAGGAGCAGTCCAGGGACGTACGAGCAGTACTTC

abundance: few
d_gene: TRBD1
j_gene: TRBJ1-1
v_gene: TRBV19
CDR3aa: CASSNQGANTEAFF
CDR3nt: TGTGCCAGTAGTAACCAGGGGGCAAACACTGAAGCTTTCTTT

abundance: large
d_gene: .
j_gene: TRBJ2-1
v_gene: TRBV30
CDR3aa: CAWSEWGGNYNEQFF
CDR3nt: TGTGCCTGGAGTGAGTGGGGGGGCAACTACAATGAGCAGTTCTTC

abundance: .
d_gene: TRBD1
j_gene: TRBJ1-6
v_gene: TRBV11-1
CDR3aa: CASSLQGAGLSNSPLHF
CDR3nt: TGTGCCAGCAGCCTACAGGGGGCAGGGTTGAGCAATTCACCCCTCCACTTT

abundance: .
d_gene: .
j_gene: TRBJ2-1
v_gene: TRBV12-3/TRBV12-4
CDR3aa: CAISLGRGADDDQFF
CDR3nt: TGTGCCATCAGTTTGGGGCGGGGCGCAGACGATGATCAGTTCTTC

abundance: medium-sized
d_gene: TRBD2
j_gene: TRBJ2-6
v_gene: TRBV9
CDR3aa: CASSVPGLAGAGANVLTF
CDR3nt: TGTGCCAGCAGCGTTCCGGGACTAGCGGGAGCAGGGGCCAACGTCCTGACTTTC

abundance: .
d_gene: .
j_gene: TRBJ2-2
v_gene: TRBV7-2
CDR3aa: CASSLRGDRDGELFF
CDR3nt: TGTGCCAGCAGCTTAAGAGGGGATCGGGACGGGGAGCTGTTTTTT

abundance: .
d_gene: .
j_gene: TRBJ2-5
v_gene: TRBV6-1
CDR3aa: CASSVAAQETQYF
CDR3nt: TGTGCCAGCAGCGTGGCCGCCCAAGAGACCCAGTACTTC